The 18 T cell receptor beta chains presented below share a single source sample, sequenced in a study of blood T cell repertoires in COVID-19. TCRdb's copy holds only in-frame clones and misses some; the assay was immunoSEQ multiplex PCR. The sample carries around 110,000 clones, about nine tenths recorded once. Input material: peripheral blood. The receptors derive from a human donor with active COVID-19. The donor label of this sample is uncertain.

The chain links TRBV2 to TRBJ2-2, with 9 nucleotides matching TRBD1. V lost 5 bases to trimming and J lost 7 bases; unmatched junction nucleotides: 8. Germline V CDR1 and CDR2: SNHLY, FYNNEI. The CDR3 runs 15 residues. The CDR3 DNA reads TGTGCCAGCAGTAGGACAGGGGCGCCAGGCGGGGAGCTGTTTTTT. Translation: CASSRTGAPGGELFF. The variable domain in full, with the rest retrieved from reference TRBV2 and TRBJ2-2, is EPEVTQTPSHQVTQMGQEVILRCVPISNHLYFYWYRQILGQKVEFLVSFYNNEISEKSEIFDDQFSVERPDGSNFTLKIRSTKLEDSAMYFCASSRTGAPGGELFFGEGSRLTVL.

The chain carries TRBV7-7 and TRBJ2-5; 10 bases align to TRBD1. Trimming took 4 bases from V and 5 from J; bases not matched to a gene: 1. The CDR3 is made up of 13 amino acids. Per germline, CDR1 SSHAT and CDR2 FNYEAQ (reference sequence). The CDR3 coding sequence is TGTGCCAGCAGCTGGGGACAGGGGGAGACCCAGTACTTC. Its translation: CASSWGQGETQYF.

The chain uses TRBV6-6 and TRBJ1-1, with TRBD1 identical over 9 bases. The germline gives CDR1 MNHNY, CDR2 SVGAGI (reference sequence). CDR3 length: 15 amino acids. Unmatched junction bases numbered 4, after V lost 5 bases and J lost 0 bases. In DNA, the CDR3 is TGTGCCAGCAGTGAGGGACAGGGCATGAACACTGAAGCTTTCTTT. As protein: CASSEGQGMNTEAFF.

The rearrangement joins TRBV7-2 to TRBJ2-3, with 7 positions matching TRBD2. Germline-derived CDR1 and CDR2 are SGHTA and FQGNSA. V lost 5 bases, J lost 5 bases, and 10 bases stayed unmatched. The length of the CDR3 is 15 residues. CDR3 in DNA: TGTGCCAGCAGCCCACGGGACTGGGGGGGAGATACGCAGTATTTT. This sequence encodes CASSPRDWGGDTQYF.

The chain joins TRBV5-4 to TRBJ1-4; a weak D match, TRBD1 (6 bases). Germline lookup yields CDR1 SGHNT and CDR2 YYREEE (reference sequence). Trimming pared 3 bases from V and 5 bases from J, leaving 8 bases between. CDR3 length equals 13 residues. CDR3 sequence (DNA): TGTGCCAGCAGCTCCGGACAGAATGAAAAACTGTTTTTT. Translating it yields CASSSGQNEKLFF. Full variable domain (remainder filled in from reference TRBV5-4 and TRBJ1-4): ETGVTQSPTHLIKTRGQQVTLRCSSQSGHNTVSWYQQALGQGPQFIFQYYREEENGRGNFPPRFSGLQFPNYSSELNVNALELDDSALYLCASSSGQNEKLFFGSGTQLSVL.

The J gene is TRBJ2-1, the V gene TRBV4-3, with 8 bases identical to TRBD2. CDR1 and CDR2 from the germline V gene are LGHNA and YSLEER. This CDR3 has 16 residues. The V gene end was trimmed by 0 bases and the J gene end by 1 base; junction bases not matched to a gene: 2. CDR3 amino acids: CASSQEASGSYNEQFF. For the CDR3, the DNA is TGCGCCAGCAGCCAAGAGGCTAGCGGGTCCTACAATGAGCAGTTCTTC.

The DNA for the CDR3 is TGTGCCAGCAGCCGACAAACCGGGACAGATTCTACCTACAATGAGCAGTTCTTC. Translation: CASSRQTGTDSTYNEQFF. The V and J genes are TRBV6-6 and TRBJ2-1; TRBD1 agrees at 7 bases. The CDR3 is 18 residues long. Germline loops: CDR1 MNHNY, CDR2 SVGAGI (reference sequence). V trimming: 6 bases; J trimming: 2 bases; junction bases outside the gene matches: 16.

The chain is built from TRBV7-2 and TRBJ2-1, with unresolved D. This CDR3 has 13 residues. CDR1 SGHTA and CDR2 FQGNSA come from the germline V gene. Trimming left V 2 bases short and J 4 bases short, with 6 bases between. The chain's CDR3 is CASSLSSYNEQFF. In DNA, the CDR3 is TGTGCCAGCAGCTTATCCTCGTACAATGAGCAGTTCTTC.

The chain has TRBV19 and TRBJ1-5; 9 bases are a match to TRBD1. Trimming took 8 bases from V and 5 from J; bases not matched to a gene: 10. The CDR3 has 15 residues. CDR1 LNHDA and CDR2 SQIVND come from the germline V gene (reference sequence). CDR3: CASQKGGTGYQPQHF. CDR3 bases: TGTGCCAGTCAAAAGGGGGGGACAGGGTATCAGCCCCAGCATTTT.

The chain links TRBV5-4 to TRBJ1-1; the match to TRBD1 covers 12 bases. This CDR3 is built from 17 residues. The V and J ends lost 4 bases and 4 bases, in that order; junction bases with no gene match: 11. CDR1 and CDR2 from the germline V gene are SGHNT and YYREEE (reference sequence). The CDR3 bases are TGTGCCAGCAGCAGGCCGGGACAGGGGGCATTTGGCACTGAAGCTTTCTTT. It encodes CASSRPGQGAFGTEAFF.

J is TRBJ2-1 and V is TRBV6-2 or TRBV6-3, with D perhaps matching TRBD2 (5 bases). The V gene's germline CDR1 is MNHEY and CDR2 SVGEGT. Between the trimmed V and J ends, which lost 4 bases and 4 bases, there was a span of 11 bases. The CDR3 covers 14 residues. CDR3 amino acids: CASSSALAYNEQFF. DNA of the CDR3: TGTGCCAGCAGTTCCGCGCTAGCATACAATGAGCAGTTCTTC.

Concerning this clone: No DNA is shown, since the ends of the CDR3 on it are uncertain; the CDR3 is the one TCRdb lists. Within the sample, other DNA sequences also encode this same CDR3. The J gene is TRBJ2-2, the V gene TRBV19; the D call in the table, TRBD1, was not verified against the DNA. The CDR3 is made up of 14 amino acids, end residues included. Germline assignment: CDR1 LNHDA and CDR2 SQIVND (reference sequence). The CDR3 reads CASSILANTGELFF.

The chain links TRBV7-3 to TRBJ2-5; possible D gene TRBD1, 6 bases. The V and J ends lost 2 bases and 3 bases respectively, with 7 bases between them. From germline, CDR1 is SGHTA and CDR2 FQGTGA. The CDR3 runs 13 residues. CDR3 residues: CASSLSGEETQYF. In nucleotides, the CDR3 is TGTGCCAGCAGCTTATCAGGGGAAGAGACCCAGTACTTC.

The rearrangement links TRBV10-3 to TRBJ2-7, with D perhaps TRBD2 (5 bases). The V gene's germline CDR1 is ENHRY and CDR2 SYGVKD. The CDR3 consists of 13 residues. V lost 6 bases to trimming and J lost 5 bases, with 14 bases between them. This chain's CDR3 is CAIRGSEADEQYF. CDR3 sequence (DNA): TGTGCCATCAGGGGATCGGAGGCGGACGAGCAGTACTTC.

This sequence joins TRBV19 and TRBJ1-1; 9 bases are shared with TRBD1. The V gene's germline CDR1 is LNHDA and CDR2 SQIVND (reference sequence). V trimming: 5 bases; J trimming: 4 bases; junction bases outside the gene matches: 5. The CDR3 is made up of 14 amino acids. The CDR3 sequence is CASSPGQGITEAFF. Here the CDR3 DNA reads TGTGCCAGTAGTCCGGGACAGGGTATCACTGAAGCTTTCTTT.

The chain is built from TRBV5-5 and TRBJ2-7; a weak D match, TRBD1 (6 bases). The CDR3 has 13 amino acids. Germline CDR1 SGHKS, CDR2 YYEKEE (reference sequence). V was pared by 3 bases and J by 4 bases, with 11 bases between. DNA of the CDR3: TGTGCCAGCAGCTCTATGGGGACATACGAGCAGTACTTC. It codes for CASSSMGTYEQYF.

The gene calls are TRBV6-5 and TRBJ1-6; TRBD1 aligns across 9 bases. Germline CDR1 MNHEY, CDR2 SVGAGI. This CDR3 has 15 amino acids. With 4 bases clipped from V and 10 bases from J, the junction kept 8 bases outside the gene matches. For the CDR3, the DNA is TGTGCCAGCAGTTCCACCGGGACAGGGCGATCACCCCTCCACTTT. This sequence encodes CASSSTGTGRSPLHF.

The table lists this clone with a count of one. The CDR3 is CASSYTGDSSYNEQFF. CDR3 in DNA: TGTGCCAGCAGTTACACGGGGGACAGCTCCTACAATGAGCAGTTCTTC. The chain uses TRBV6-2 or TRBV6-3 and TRBJ2-1, with D possibly matching TRBD1 (7 bases). V dropped 2 bases and J dropped 0 bases, with 11 bases sitting between them. CDR3 length: 16 residues. Germline V CDR1 and CDR2: MNHEY, SVGEGT.